This T cell receptor beta chain is from a study of Graves' ophthalmopathy and Graves' hyperthyroidism (dated by TCRdb to 2016 to 2019). Some background on the complete study: Peripheral blood was collected at initial diagnosis, prior to any treatment. The study used TCR beta repertoire signatures to distinguish Graves' ophthalmopathy from Graves' hyperthyroidism and to predict progression to ophthalmopathy. In total, some 140 blood samples were TCR-sequenced: around 42 ophthalmopathy, some 75 hyperthyroidism and some 17 hyperthyroidism-to-ophthalmopathy patients. To explore V-J signatures that distinguish ophthalmopathy from hyperthyroidism, a discovery set of around 100 patients was enrolled, made up of around 40 with ophthalmopathy and under 65 with stable hyperthyroidism. The independent validation cohort included 18 to 20 hyperthyroidism patients plus 17 patients who later progressed from hyperthyroidism to ophthalmopathy. In roughly six hyperthyroidism patients, the T-cell repertoires found in thyroid tissue were compared with those found in blood. Following sample collection, hyperthyroidism patients were given methimazole at a starting dose of 30 mg daily, and ophthalmopathy patients were given high-dose intravenous methylprednisolone. The 100 or so discovery patients were randomly split 7:3 into training and test sets. What the work shows at the level of the full study, not this receptor alone: In cross-validation, the 13-signature model distinguished ophthalmopathy from stable hyperthyroidism with nearly 90% sensitivity and around 81% specificity, and in the test set the corresponding values were about 80% and 75%. In validation, the model predicted ophthalmopathy progression with roughly 68% sensitivity and 72.22% specificity; some 13 predicted patients were CT-confirmed with GO in a median of approximately 6.5 months. No statistical method was used to set the sample size in advance, and the investigators knew which group each participant was assigned to. Most of the expanded thyroid clonotypes with a frequency above 0.001 were also detected in blood, and it was suggested that the thyroid immune response may be reflected by blood repertoires.

This clonotype was detected many times. Which antigen it targets is not known. No base qualities exist here, and no much larger clone lies one base off it. V is pared back by 4 bases and J by 2 bases, with 7 bases lying between the germline termini. Looking up the germline V gene (reference sequence) yields CDR1 LNHNV and CDR2 YYDKDF. Including cysteine and phenylalanine, the CDR3 has 13 amino acids. The retained sequence is limited to the CDR3, 39 bases, with the frame set at the first base. TCR beta CDR3 regions were amplified from RNA transcripts for repertoire sequencing. HTBI primers and the Qiagen OneStep RT-PCR kit were used in a first-round RT-PCR, which was followed by a second-round multiplex PCR, size selection and purification. The libraries underwent paired-end sequencing with 100 bp reads on an Illumina HiSeq2000. In the original analysis: Reads were processed with SOAPnuke, discarding reads with adapters, uncalled bases, mean Phred below 15, or no exact constant-primer or identifier match. COPE v1.2.5 was used to merge the high-quality paired reads. Clonotypes were defined as unique nucleotide sequences and were aligned to IMGT TRB V, D and J references using MiTCR v1.1. The analysis was limited to V-J combinations with a frequency above 0.0001, which together covered 99% to 99.2% of repertoires. A TCR clonal expansion and chaos score per V-J combination was defined as the ratio of F50 clonal expansion to chaos observed in the TCRdist matrix. Welch's t-statistics and random forest were used to narrow the features down to about twelve V-J combinations, which were then fed into a naive Bayes classifier. The similarity between thyroid and blood repertoires was quantified using the Morisita-Horn index. TCRdb trimmed the raw reads at Q25, called clones with MiXCR and kept productive beta chains. Merged by CDR3 protein, the rows form single entries marked with the most common genes and DNA. TCRdb's processing, not the study's, gives the V and J calls here. Here the sample has 450,000 or so distinct CDR3 sequences; roughly 14% occur a single time. Together, the top ten hold roughly 10% of the sample.

The ophthalmopathy patients had moderately to severely active disease, with a Clinical Activity Score of 3 or higher, a NOSPECS grade of 4 or higher, and a disease duration of less than 3 months. Anyone with other autoimmune diseases, uncontrolled infections, pregnancy or lactation was excluded from the study. Diagnosis relied on clinical symptoms, serum thyroxine, TRAb, thyroid ultrasound and orbital computed tomography. PBMCs were isolated from 7.5 to 10 ml of fresh peripheral blood by Ficoll-Paque density gradient centrifugation. Total RNA was extracted with Trizol reagent and quality-checked on an Agilent 2100 Bioanalyzer.

The chain joins TRBV15 to TRBJ2-3, with the D gene uncertain. The sequence was collected from a woman aged 25-40 years with Graves' ophthalmopathy. Donor details come from another sample of the same person, matched by shared clones. Sample: blood. Here the CDR3 is given as CATSKRDTDTQYF. The DNA sequence is TGTGCCACCAGCAAAAGAGACACAGATACGCAGTATTTT.